Each of the 24 T cell receptor beta chains below was sequenced from the same sample in a study of patients and donors after allogeneic stem cell transplantation. Using its own MiXCR run on the RT-PCR reads, TCRdb lists one record per CDR3 protein. Of some 200,000 distinct CDR3 sequences in the sample, 41% were seen once. Material: blood, either unsorted or a sorted T cell fraction (not recorded which). The receptors come from a human donor who was either an allogeneic HSCT recipient or a stem cell or donor lymphocyte infusion donor (not recorded which). It is not recorded whose cells these are; they may come from a transplant donor.

This clonotype was found a few times. The V and J genes are TRBV7-2 and TRBJ2-1; D gene ambiguous. The CDR3 totals 16 residues. Germline lookup yields CDR1 SGHTA and CDR2 FQGNSA. With 1 base removed from V and 3 bases from J, the gap between germline ends came to 13 bases. CDR3 DNA: TGTGCCAGCAGCTTAGATTTGCCTGCGTTCTACAATGAGCAGTTCTTC. Its protein product is CASSLDLPAFYNEQFF.

The chain joins TRBV5-6 to TRBJ1-2; maybe TRBD1 (5 bases). CDR3 length equals 17 residues. The V gene's germline CDR1 is SGHDT and CDR2 YYEEEE. V lost 6 bases to trimming and J lost 1 base, with 22 bases between them. CDR3: CASNNNGAPGNNYGYTF. CDR3 bases: TGTGCCAGCAACAATAATGGGGCGCCCGGGAATAACTATGGCTACACCTTC.

There are a few counts of this clonotype. The rearrangement joins TRBV4-2 to TRBJ1-1; D perhaps matches TRBD1 (6 bases). Germline lookup yields CDR1 LGHNA and CDR2 YNFKEQ. V was shortened by 1 base and J by 0 bases, with 12 bases between the two germline ends. CDR3 size: 16 residues. DNA of the CDR3: TGTGCCAGCAGCCAAGCTACAGGGATCCTGAACACTGAAGCTTTCTTT. Its protein is CASSQATGILNTEAFF.

This clonotype was seen a handful of times. J is TRBJ1-5 and V is TRBV6-2 or TRBV6-3; no clear D gene. The V gene lost 2 bases and the J gene lost 5 bases, with 10 bases spanning the gap. Germline assignment: CDR1 MNHEY and CDR2 SVGEGT. This CDR3 spans 14 amino acids. The CDR3 DNA sequence: TGTGCCAGCAGTTACGTGCTTAGATATCAGCCCCAGCATTTT. It translates to CASSYVLRYQPQHF.

The chain uses TRBV6-2 or TRBV6-3 and TRBJ2-1; D is possibly TRBD2 (6 bases). Between the trimmed V and J ends, which lost 6 bases and 2 bases, there was a span of 14 bases. Germline-derived CDR1 and CDR2 are MNHEY and SVGEGT. This CDR3 contains 15 residues. The CDR3 reads CASRHFSGPYNEQFF. The CDR3 DNA reads as TGTGCCAGCAGACATTTTAGCGGACCCTACAATGAGCAGTTCTTC.

The chain recombines TRBV4-3 with TRBJ1-3; the D is unclear. This CDR3 region has 15 residues. Germline lookup yields CDR1 LGHNA and CDR2 YSLEER. V lost 0 bases and J 9 bases, leaving 15 bases between the germline ends. CDR3 region: CASSQDPRRGGTIYF. In DNA, the CDR3 is TGCGCCAGCAGCCAAGATCCTCGGCGAGGAGGCACCATATATTTT.

This clonotype was seen a few times. The V gene is TRBV4-1, the J gene TRBJ1-1; D ambiguous. There are 15 residues in the CDR3. Per the germline V gene, CDR1 is MGHRA and CDR2 is YSYEKL. Trimming took 2 bases from V and 3 from J, leaving 13 bases between them. CDR3 sequence (DNA): TGCGCCAGCAGCCAACACGAAATCCTGGACACTGAAGCTTTCTTT. Translated, it gives CASSQHEILDTEAFF.

Notes on this clonotype: Sequence at one end of the junction differs from germline and may be a read error. The CDR3 sequence is CASSLGVGSETQYF. CDR3 DNA sequence: TGTGCCAGCAGCCTAGGTGTAGGGTCGGAGACCCAGTACTTC. The chain recombines TRBV13 with TRBJ2-5; no clear D. The CDR3 totals 14 residues. Germline CDR1 is PRHDT and CDR2 is FYEKMQ (reference sequence).

The rearrangement joins TRBV2 to TRBJ1-1; unclear D gene. This CDR3 is built from 16 residues. The germline CDR1 and CDR2 sequences are SNHLY and FYNNEI. V dropped 6 bases and J dropped 1 base, with 18 bases sitting between them. The CDR3 is CASRKPRTEGNTEAFF. The CDR3 DNA reads TGTGCCAGCAGGAAGCCTAGAACGGAGGGGAACACTGAAGCTTTCTTT. Full variable domain (remainder filled in from reference TRBV2 and TRBJ1-1): EPEVTQTPSHQVTQMGQEVILRCVPISNHLYFYWYRQILGQKVEFLVSFYNNEISEKSEIFDDQFSVERPDGSNFTLKIRSTKLEDSAMYFCASRKPRTEGNTEAFFGQGTRLTVV.

The chain carries TRBV21-1 and TRBJ2-7; the DNA was not compared with TRBD1, the D call given in the table. TRBV21-1 is a known pseudogene. CDR3 length equals 17 residues. The CDR3 sequence is CASSASRRDRKAYEQYF. As DNA, the CDR3 is TGTGCCAGCAGCGCATCCCGAAGGGACAGAAAAGCCTACGAGCAGTACTTC.

This clonotype has more than one count but fewer than ten. The chain recombines TRBV5-6 with TRBJ2-1; D is possibly TRBD2 (6 bases). Deletions cut 5 bases from V and 6 bases from J, with 18 bases between. There are 15 residues in the CDR3. Per germline, CDR1 SGHDT and CDR2 YYEEEE. Here the CDR3 reads CASRISMGLANEQFF. The DNA of the CDR3 is TGTGCCAGCAGAATCTCAATGGGACTTGCCAATGAGCAGTTCTTC.

Remarks on this clonotype: A much larger clone lies one base from this, so it may be a read error. The V call is TRBV14, the J call TRBJ1-5; D unresolved. Germline V lookup: CDR1 SGHDN, CDR2 FVKESK. The length of the CDR3 is 13 residues. In nucleotides, the CDR3 is TGTGCCAGCAGCCGGGATGGCAATCACCCCCAGCATTTT. Protein: CASSRDGNHPQHF.

This clonotype has more than one count but fewer than ten. The chain couples TRBV3-1 to TRBJ1-1; possible D gene TRBD1, 5 bases. The CDR3 spans 13 residues. V was shortened by 4 bases and J by 8 bases, with 14 bases between the two germline ends. Germline assignment: CDR1 LGHDT and CDR2 YNNKEL (reference sequence). CDR3 bases: TGTGCCAGCAGCCCATACCGGGACGGAGAAGCTTTCTTT. Its protein product is CASSPYRDGEAFF.

This clonotype was seen only once. V is TRBV5-1 and J is TRBJ2-7; 8 nucleotides agree with TRBD2. J was trimmed by 0 bases and V by 6 bases; bases with no gene match: 5. There are 14 residues in the CDR3. Germline values: CDR1 SGHRS, CDR2 YFSETQ. The CDR3 sequence: CASTHSGSSYEQYF. The CDR3 nucleotides are TGCGCCAGCACCCACAGCGGGAGCTCCTACGAGCAGTACTTC.

This clonotype has just a few counts. J is TRBJ1-1 and V is TRBV29-1; D is unclear. Germline-derived CDR1 and CDR2 are SQVTM and ANQGSEA. The CDR3 totals 12 residues. The ends were cut back, 4 bases at V and 6 bases at J, with 12 bases in the middle. This chain's CDR3 is CSVGEVTAEAFF. CDR3 DNA: TGCAGCGTTGGTGAGGTTACGGCTGAAGCTTTCTTT.

V gene TRBV5-1 combines with J gene TRBJ1-3; no clear D. The germline V gene has CDR1 SGHRS and CDR2 YFSETQ. The CDR3 spans 14 residues. Trimming removed 4 bases from V and 0 bases from J, with 8 bases in between. For the CDR3, the DNA is TGCGCCAGCAGCAACGTCCACTCTGGAAACACCATATATTTT. Amino acids: CASSNVHSGNTIYF.

This clonotype was found a few times. V gene TRBV5-8 combines with J gene TRBJ1-5; D gene unclear. The CDR3 has 15 residues. Germline CDR1 and CDR2: SGHTS and YDEGEE. V lost 0 bases, J lost 6 bases, and 13 bases lay in between. Here the CDR3 reads CASSLVAGNGQPQHF. In nucleotides, the CDR3 is TGTGCCAGCAGCTTGGTAGCCGGGAATGGTCAGCCCCAGCATTTT. Together with reference TRBV5-8 and TRBJ1-5, the CDR3 gives the full variable domain: EAGVTQSPTHLIKTRGQQATLRCSPISGHTSVYWYQQALGLGLQFLLWYDEGEERNRGNFPPRFSGRQFPNYSSELNVNALELEDSALYLCASSLVAGNGQPQHFGDGTRLSIL.

This clonotype was counted ten times or more. This chain links TRBV27 with TRBJ2-3; D gene uncertain. Trimming removed 6 bases at V and 0 bases at J, with 4 bases between. CDR3 length: 12 residues. The germline V gene encodes CDR1 MNHEY and CDR2 SMNVEV (reference sequence). The CDR3 is CASSPSTDTQYF. CDR3 sequence (DNA): TGTGCCAGCAGCCCTAGCACAGATACGCAGTATTTT.

The chain recombines TRBV10-3 with TRBJ2-5; 10 positions agree with TRBD2. The CDR3 contains 18 residues. Germline V CDR1 and CDR2: ENHRY, SYGVKD. V lost 4 bases to trimming and J lost 5 bases; unmatched junction nucleotides: 16. CDR3 nucleotide sequence: TGTGCCATCAGTGGACCGACACTAAGCGGGAGGGCTAGGGAGACCCAGTACTTC. This encodes CAISGPTLSGRARETQYF.

This chain uses TRBV7-2 with TRBJ1-2; D gene ambiguous. The CDR3 consists of 13 residues. Trimming pared 5 bases from V and 7 bases from J, leaving 14 bases between. Germline CDR1 SGHTA, CDR2 FQGNSA. CDR3 sequence reads: CTSSGAPTVGYTF. The DNA of the CDR3 is TGTACCAGCAGCGGAGCGCCCACAGTTGGCTACACCTTC. The full variable domain, in which reference TRBV7-2 and TRBJ1-2 provide the parts outside the CDR3, is GAGVSQSPSNKVTEKGKDVELRCDPISGHTALYWYRQSLGQGLEFLIYFQGNSAPDKSGLPSDRFSAERTGGSVSTLTIQRTQQEDSAVYLCTSSGAPTVGYTFGSGTRLTVV.

The chain is built from TRBV5-1 and TRBJ2-2; 7 positions match TRBD2. Germline values: CDR1 SGHRS, CDR2 YFSETQ. V dropped 2 bases and J dropped 4; count of bases not matched to a gene: 8. CDR3 length: 16 amino acids. CDR3 DNA: TGCGCCAGCAGCTTCCGGGACTACCAGGTCACCGGGGAGCTGTTTTTT. Translated, it gives CASSFRDYQVTGELFF.

The gene calls are TRBV6-6 and TRBJ2-1; 7 bases are shared with TRBD1. V lost 6 bases to trimming and J lost 2 bases; unmatched junction nucleotides: 10. The V gene's germline CDR1 is MNHNY and CDR2 SVGAGI (reference sequence). This CDR3 is built from 16 residues. The CDR3: CASSPFGTDPYNEQFF. Written as DNA, the CDR3 is TGTGCCAGCAGCCCATTCGGGACAGATCCCTACAATGAGCAGTTCTTC.

This clonotype was detected a few times. V usage is TRBV12-3 or TRBV12-4 and J usage is TRBJ1-2; D unresolved. V lost 5 bases and J 1 base, leaving 17 bases between the germline ends. CDR3 size: 16 residues. CDR3: CASSLSLKAINYGYTF. Written as DNA, the CDR3 is TGTGCCAGCAGTCTGAGTCTCAAGGCGATTAACTATGGCTACACCTTC.

J is TRBJ1-3 and V is TRBV7-3; D gene uncertain. The length of the CDR3 is 16 residues. V was pared by 3 bases and J by 0 bases, with 12 bases between. CDR1 is SGHTA and CDR2 is FQGTGA in the germline V gene. In DNA form, the CDR3 reads TGTGCCAGCAGCTTCGGCCCCCCAGTCTCTGGAAACACCATATATTTT. Amino acids: CASSFGPPVSGNTIYF.